Listed here are 29 T cell receptor beta chains from one sample, sequenced in a study of shared clonotypes between healthy human individuals. Data came from immunoSEQ multiplex PCR; TCRdb stores just in-frame clones and leaves some out. The sample includes under 2,000,000 clones, approximately 95% of them seen just once. Cells designated naive CD8 were CD45RO-negative and were positively selected for CCR7, with terminally differentiated effector memory CD45RA+ cells excluded. Specimen: naive CD8+ T cells sorted from blood. Source of these receptors: a man aged 18-30 years in good health.

This clone was detected once. The rearrangement joins TRBV6-5 to TRBJ2-7; 8 bases map to TRBD1. Germline CDR1 reads MNHEY; CDR2 reads SVGAGI. This CDR3 contains 12 residues. The trim removed 8 bases at V and 6 bases at J, leaving 6 bases unmatched. The CDR3 reads CASGWTGIEQYF. The CDR3 nucleotides read TGTGCCAGCGGCTGGACAGGGATCGAGCAGTACTTC.

In DNA form, the CDR3 reads TGCAGCGCCTTGGGGGGGACGGACACCGGGGAGCTGTTTTTT. It codes for CSALGGTDTGELFF. The chain links TRBV29-1 to TRBJ2-2; TRBD2 aligns across 7 bases. Germline V gene data show CDR1 as SQVTM and CDR2 as ANQGSEA. V lost 7 bases and J lost 3; bases outside the gene matches: 8. CDR3 length equals 14 residues.

This chain connects TRBV2 to TRBJ2-1; 8 bases fit TRBD1. This CDR3 spans 16 amino acids. Germline V gene lookup returns CDR1 SNHLY and CDR2 FYNNEI. The J segment lost 4 bases and the V segment lost 2 bases, leaving 7 bases of the junction unmatched. Here the CDR3 reads CASSELVGTGYNEQFF. DNA for the CDR3: TGTGCCAGCAGTGAATTAGTCGGGACAGGTTACAATGAGCAGTTCTTC. Looking up the rest from reference TRBV2 and TRBJ2-1 gives the full variable domain: EPEVTQTPSHQVTQMGQEVILRCVPISNHLYFYWYRQILGQKVEFLVSFYNNEISEKSEIFDDQFSVERPDGSNFTLKIRSTKLEDSAMYFCASSELVGTGYNEQFFGPGTRLTVL.

V and J are TRBV6-5 and TRBJ2-7; D is undetermined. Trimming removed 0 bases at V and 5 bases at J, with 11 bases between. The length of the CDR3 is 14 residues. The V gene's germline CDR1 is MNHEY and CDR2 SVGAGI. The CDR3, as DNA: TGTGCCAGCAGTTACTCTTCAGAGACGAACGAGCAGTACTTC. The encoded protein is CASSYSSETNEQYF.

In the case of this clone: This sample also contains other DNA sequences that code for the same CDR3. This rearrangement joins TRBV5-6 to TRBJ2-7; D unclear. The CDR3 covers 12 residues. V lost 0 bases, J lost 5 bases, and 6 bases lay in between. Germline CDR1 and CDR2: SGHDT and YYEEEE. DNA of the CDR3: TGTGCCAGCAGCTTGGTGGCTAACGAGCAGTACTTC. Translated: CASSLVANEQYF.

In DNA, the CDR3 is TGTGCCAGCAGTTCATGGGACAGCCAATCCTACAATGAGCAGTTCTTC. Translation gives CASSSWDSQSYNEQFF. V is TRBV28 and J is TRBJ2-1, with 7 bases that match TRBD1. V dropped 4 bases and J dropped 1; count of bases not matched to a gene: 7. The CDR3 runs 16 residues. Germline values: CDR1 MDHEN, CDR2 SYDVKM.

The chain uses TRBV27 and TRBJ2-2; 10 bases line up with TRBD2. The CDR3 runs to 16 residues. Trimming cost V 3 bases and J 2 bases; bases outside gene matches: 3. Germline assignment: CDR1 MNHEY and CDR2 SMNVEV (reference sequence). Here the CDR3 DNA reads TGTGCCAGCAGTTTCTCTAGCGGGGGCAACACCGGGGAGCTGTTTTTT. Protein: CASSFSSGGNTGELFF.

Remarks on this clone: Other DNA sequences in the same sample also yield this CDR3. The chain couples TRBV2 to TRBJ1-5, with TRBD1 identical over 7 bases. The CDR3 loop spans 14 amino acids. V gave up 5 bases and J gave up 2 bases; unmatched junction bases: 3. Germline V gene sequence: CDR1 SNHLY, CDR2 FYNNEI. CDR3 DNA sequence: TGTGCCAGCAGTCCTACAGGGGGCAATCAGCCCCAGCATTTT. Translated, it gives CASSPTGGNQPQHF.

The chain employs TRBV19 and TRBJ2-7, with D uncertain. The CDR3 consists of 17 residues. V lost 1 base to trimming and J lost 3 bases, with 19 bases between them. Germline V gives CDR1 LNHDA, CDR2 SQIVND (reference sequence). The CDR3 is CASSIVFGGTSHYEQYF. The DNA of the CDR3 is TGTGCCAGTAGTATAGTTTTTGGCGGCACCTCACACTACGAGCAGTACTTC. The whole variable domain, remainder taken from reference TRBV19 and TRBJ2-7, is DGGITQSPKYLFRKEGQNVTLSCEQNLNHDAMYWYRQDPGQGLRLIYYSQIVNDFQKGDIAEGYSVSREKKESFPLTVTSAQKNPTAFYLCASSIVFGGTSHYEQYFGPGTRLTVT.

The V and J genes are TRBV28 and TRBJ2-7; tentative D call: TRBD2 (6 bases). The CDR3 extends over 13 amino acids. Trimming removed 10 bases at V and 2 bases at J, with 15 bases between. CDR1 is MDHEN and CDR2 is SYDVKM in the germline V gene. The CDR3 nucleotides are TGTGCCACTACCCCCCAGCGGGCCTACGAGCAGTACTTC. Protein: CATTPQRAYEQYF.

The rearrangement joins TRBV6-5 to TRBJ2-5; no reliable D call. V lost 0 bases to trimming and J lost 4 bases, with 9 bases between them. The CDR3 totals 14 residues. CDR1 and CDR2 from the germline V gene are MNHEY and SVGAGI. Written as DNA, the CDR3 is TGTGCCAGCAGTTACTCGAAGGCGGTAGAGACCCAGTACTTC. It is translated as CASSYSKAVETQYF.

The chain has TRBV6-5 and TRBJ2-7; no definite D call. The CDR3 extends over 13 amino acids. In germline, CDR1 is MNHEY, CDR2 SVGAGI. V was shortened by 5 bases and J by 2 bases, with 10 bases between the two germline ends. In DNA, the CDR3 is TGTGCCAGCAGTGCCTATGAGACCTACGAGCAGTACTTC. Its protein product is CASSAYETYEQYF.

For this clone: The same CDR3 arises from other DNA sequences in this sample as well. V usage is TRBV28 and J usage is TRBJ2-7; no definite D call. Germline-derived CDR1 and CDR2 are MDHEN and SYDVKM. V lost 5 bases and J lost 3, with 5 bases in between. CDR3 length: 11 residues. CDR3 region: CASSAYYEQYF. CDR3 bases: TGTGCCAGCAGTGCCTACTACGAGCAGTACTTC.

The table lists this clone with a count of one. Other DNA sequences of this sample code for an identical CDR3. The rearrangement joins TRBV7-9 to TRBJ1-1, with D unresolved. The CDR3 is 12 amino acids. CDR1 is SEHNR and CDR2 is FQNEAQ in the germline V gene (reference sequence). Trimming removed 5 bases from V and 1 base from J, with 5 bases in between. CDR3 region: CASSLENTEAFF. CDR3 coding DNA: TGTGCCAGCAGCCTCGAGAACACTGAAGCTTTCTTT.

This chain connects TRBV5-6 to TRBJ2-7; TRBD2 is a possible D gene (5 bases). V was shortened by 6 bases and J by 2 bases, with 18 bases between the two germline ends. This CDR3 has 15 amino acids. In germline, CDR1 is SGHDT, CDR2 YYEEEE. CDR3 nucleotides: TGTGCCAGCACCTCCCAGAACGGGGATACCTACGAGCAGTACTTC. Its protein product is CASTSQNGDTYEQYF.

The gene calls are TRBV9 and TRBJ2-7; D may be TRBD1 or TRBD2 (6 bases each). The CDR3 runs 12 residues. V lost 3 bases and J 6 bases, leaving 10 bases between the germline ends. The V gene's germline CDR1 is SGDLS and CDR2 YYNGEE. CDR3 nucleotides: TGTGCCAGCAGCGGCCGGGGGCTCGAGCAGTACTTC. Translation gives CASSGRGLEQYF. Full variable domain (outside the CDR3, taken from reference TRBV9 and TRBJ2-7): DSGVTQTPKHLITATGQRVTLRCSPRSGDLSVYWYQQSLDQGLQFLIQYYNGEERAKGNILERFSAQQFPDLHSELNLSSLELGDSALYFCASSGRGLEQYFGPGTRLTVT.

The gene calls are TRBV6-1 and TRBJ2-7; 11 positions agree with TRBD1. J gave up 5 bases and V 9 bases, and 6 bases lay outside the gene matches. The CDR3 has 13 residues. Germline V CDR1 and CDR2: MNHNS, SASEGT. The CDR3, as DNA: TGTGCCAGTTTATGGACAGGGGGCGACGAGCAGTACTTC. This translates into CASLWTGGDEQYF.

The chain couples TRBV5-1 to TRBJ2-1; tentative D call: TRBD1 (5 bases). The CDR3 spans 15 residues. Trimming pared 6 bases from V and 2 bases from J, leaving 15 bases between. From germline, CDR1 is SGHRS and CDR2 YFSETQ. Here the CDR3 DNA reads TGCGCCAGCACCTCGGAGCTGGGGCCCTACAATGAGCAGTTCTTC. It is translated as CASTSELGPYNEQFF. The variable domain in full, with the rest retrieved from reference TRBV5-1 and TRBJ2-1, is KAGVTQTPRYLIKTRGQQVTLSCSPISGHRSVSWYQQTPGQGLQFLFEYFSETQRNKGNFPGRFSGRQFSNSRSEMNVSTLELGDSALYLCASTSELGPYNEQFFGPGTRLTVL.

V gene TRBV6-1 combines with J gene TRBJ2-7; 8 bases map to TRBD1. The length of the CDR3 is 15 residues. Germline CDR1 MNHNS, CDR2 SASEGT. V trimming: 1 base; J trimming: 2 bases; junction bases outside the gene matches: 4. CDR3 sequence: CASSEEGDRPYEQYF. The CDR3 DNA reads TGTGCCAGCAGTGAAGAGGGGGACAGGCCCTACGAGCAGTACTTC.

As for this clone: Other DNA sequences in the same sample also yield this CDR3. The chain is built from TRBV2 and TRBJ2-7; 7 positions match TRBD2. The trim removed 6 bases at V and 3 bases at J, leaving 5 bases unmatched. This CDR3 is built from 13 residues. Germline V gene lookup returns CDR1 SNHLY and CDR2 FYNNEI. CDR3 loop: CASRAGEGYEQYF. CDR3 bases: TGTGCCAGCAGGGCCGGGGAGGGCTACGAGCAGTACTTC. The full variable domain, with the rest looked up from reference TRBV2 and TRBJ2-7, is EPEVTQTPSHQVTQMGQEVILRCVPISNHLYFYWYRQILGQKVEFLVSFYNNEISEKSEIFDDQFSVERPDGSNFTLKIRSTKLEDSAMYFCASRAGEGYEQYFGPGTRLTVT.

This clone was detected once. The chain has TRBV18 and TRBJ1-5; 7 bases agree with TRBD1. This CDR3 comprises 16 residues. Trimming at V came to 0 bases and at J to 1 base, leaving 3 bases not matched to a gene. Germline V gene data show CDR1 as KGHSH and CDR2 as LQKENI. The DNA of the CDR3 is TGTGCCAGCTCACCACCACCGGGACAGAGCAATCAGCCCCAGCATTTT. Its protein product is CASSPPPGQSNQPQHF.

The chain links TRBV28 to TRBJ2-1; TRBD2 aligns across 12 bases. The CDR3 contains 15 residues. V lost 8 bases and J lost 9; bases outside the gene matches: 11. Germline CDR1 MDHEN, CDR2 SYDVKM. CDR3 sequence (DNA): TGTGCCAGCGGACCTCTAGCGGGAGGGGAGGGTGAGCAGTTCTTC. This gives the protein CASGPLAGGEGEQFF.

In the case of this clone: The sample carries other DNA sequences with the same CDR3. The rearrangement uses TRBV9 and TRBJ1-4; 7 bases line up with TRBD1. The CDR3 is 15 residues long. The germline V gene encodes CDR1 SGDLS and CDR2 YYNGEE. V gave up 0 bases and J gave up 4 bases; unmatched junction bases: 3. The CDR3 nucleotides are TGTGCCAGCAGCGTAGGGGGACAGAGTAATGAAAAACTGTTTTTT. Protein: CASSVGGQSNEKLFF.

The chain is built from TRBV4-3 and TRBJ2-1; TRBD2 matches 11 bases. In germline, CDR1 is LGHNA, CDR2 YSLEER. V lost 0 bases, J lost 3 bases, and 7 bases stayed unmatched. The CDR3 has 18 amino acids. The CDR3 is CASSQDPRTSGYYNEQFF. The DNA of the CDR3 is TGCGCCAGCAGCCAAGATCCCCGGACTAGCGGGTACTACAATGAGCAGTTCTTC.

The chain is built from TRBV10-3 and TRBJ1-1; 11 bases agree with TRBD1. The length of the CDR3 is 13 residues. J was trimmed by 3 bases and V by 10 bases; bases with no gene match: 4. CDR1 ENHRY and CDR2 SYGVKD come from the germline V gene. In DNA, the CDR3 is TGTGCCACCTGGGACAGGGGGGACACTGAAGCTTTCTTT. This encodes CATWDRGDTEAFF.

The CDR3 nucleotides read TGCGCCAGCAGCCAAGAAGTACAGGGAGGGAACGAGCAGTACTTC. Translated: CASSQEVQGGNEQYF. V and J are TRBV4-1 and TRBJ2-7; D may be TRBD2 (7 bases). CDR3 length: 15 amino acids. Germline CDR1 is MGHRA and CDR2 is YSYEKL. V gave up 0 bases and J gave up 5 bases, with 14 bases separating them.

The genes are TRBV27 and TRBJ2-7; 9 nucleotides align to TRBD1. From germline, CDR1 is MNHEY and CDR2 SMNVEV (reference sequence). There are 16 residues in the CDR3. Unmatched junction bases numbered 10, after V lost 2 bases and J lost 5 bases. In DNA form, the CDR3 reads TGTGCCAGCAGTTTAGGGGCGGGACAGGGAGGCCACGAGCAGTACTTC. It is translated as CASSLGAGQGGHEQYF.

This clone was picked up one time. The V and J genes are TRBV10-3 and TRBJ2-7; 13 bases are a match to TRBD2. The trim removed 10 bases at V and 4 bases at J, leaving 10 bases unmatched. Germline CDR1 and CDR2: ENHRY and SYGVKD. The CDR3 totals 15 residues. CDR3 residues: CATWTSGGLNYEQYF. In nucleotides, the CDR3 is TGTGCCACGTGGACTAGCGGGGGACTTAATTACGAGCAGTACTTC.

The chain recombines TRBV30 with TRBJ1-2; no firm D call. CDR1 is GTSNPN and CDR2 is SVGIG in the germline V gene (reference sequence). The V and J ends lost 0 bases and 6 bases respectively, with 11 bases between them. The CDR3 extends over 13 amino acids. CDR3 sequence reads: CAWSVRDPNGYTF. The CDR3 nucleotides read TGTGCCTGGAGTGTGAGAGATCCTAATGGCTACACCTTC. Supplemented by reference TRBV30 and TRBJ1-2, the full variable domain reads SQTIHQWPATLVQPVGSPLSLECTVEGTSNPNLYWYRQAAGRGLQLLFYSVGIGQISSEVPQNLSASRPQDRQFILSSKKLLLSDSGFYLCAWSVRDPNGYTFGSGTRLTVV.